This entry describes one TCR beta chain. These data belong to a study of blood T cell repertoires in COVID-19. Clones were sequenced by immunoSEQ multiplex PCR, and TCRdb holds only the in-frame ones, with some missing. The sample shows nearly 200,000 clones, 80% to 90% of them seen only once. Trimming took 3 bases from V and 6 from J; bases not matched to a gene: 3. This CDR3 is 13 amino acids long. CDR1 and CDR2 from the germline V gene are LNHDA and SQIVND (reference sequence). Specimen: peripheral blood. The chain combines TRBV19 with TRBJ1-1; 8 bases line up with TRBD1. The TCR was taken from a human donor in a cohort sampled during active COVID-19. The CDR3 sequence: CASSISGQAEAFF. The CDR3, as DNA: TGTGCCAGTAGTATCTCGGGACAGGCTGAAGCTTTCTTT. The full variable domain, in which reference TRBV19 and TRBJ1-1 provide the parts outside the CDR3, is DGGITQSPKYLFRKEGQNVTLSCEQNLNHDAMYWYRQDPGQGLRLIYYSQIVNDFQKGDIAEGYSVSREKKESFPLTVTSAQKNPTAFYLCASSISGQAEAFFGQGTRLTVV.